The TCR beta chain described here comes from a study of cytotoxic CD8 clonotypes in ibrutinib-treated CLL. Regarding the study as a whole: The study found clonality rose at ibrutinib response, then fell toward baseline at progression.

The CDR3 sequence is 15 residues long. Looked up from germline, CDR1 is MNHEY and CDR2 is SVGAGI. V was clipped by 7 bases and J by 7 bases, with 22 bases between them. Sequenced by immunoSEQ multiplex PCR; TCRdb stores in-frame clones only, minus some. The sample holds around 310,000 clones, about 77% seen once. Worth noting for this clone: Its antigen is currently unknown.

This chain links TRBV6-5 with TRBJ1-1; D uncertain. This specimen consisted of PBMCs, obtained before ibrutinib treatment. The clonotype comes from a human donor with chronic lymphocytic leukemia. The CDR3 loop is CASIKRVIREFEAFF. The CDR3 nucleotides are TGTGCCAGCATTAAACGGGTCATCCGGGAATTTGAAGCTTTCTTT.